Given below is one T cell receptor (beta chain) in context. Antigen specificity is unknown. These data come from a study of CD8 T cells in ankylosing spondylitis. TCRdb reprocessed the 5' RACE reads with MiXCR, giving one entry per CDR3 protein. The sample comprises around 770,000 distinct CDR3 sequences, around 20% of which are singletons, and around a fifth rests with the top ten. Regarding the study as a whole: Clones linked to the disease showed a CD8+ phenotype. They occurred at relatively low frequencies in peripheral blood. There was a TCR beta motif, made of several highly homologous variants, that appeared characteristic of ankylosing spondylitis blood.

The CDR3 sequence is 16 residues long. The ends were cut back, 1 base at V and 4 bases at J, with 15 bases in the middle. The germline gives CDR1 SGHTA, CDR2 FQGTGA. Sequencing input: blood, either unsorted or a sorted T cell fraction (not recorded which). The chain couples TRBV7-3 to TRBJ2-3; D tentatively reads TRBD1 or TRBD2 (6 bases each). The sequence derives from a male donor with ankylosing spondylitis. Here the CDR3 reads CASSLKGGLPPDTQYF. In DNA form, the CDR3 reads TGTGCCAGCAGCTTAAAAGGGGGGCTTCCCCCAGATACGCAGTATTTT.